This T cell receptor beta chain was sequenced during a study of T-cell memory formation after mild COVID-19. A few counts support this clonotype. Its antigen is unknown. The CDR3 contains 18 residues. V dropped 6 bases and J dropped 6; count of bases not matched to a gene: 18. In TCRdb, the 5' RACE reads were re-called with MiXCR into one record per CDR3 protein. This sample yields roughly 350,000 distinct CDR3 sequences, of which roughly an eighth are seen a single time; 22% belongs to the top ten. Study conclusions and caveats: Prior to infection, memory already included some responding clones, suggesting cross-reactive memory joined.

The sequence came from a man aged 18 to 30 who had mild COVID-19 (a few samples of this study predate the infection). Cell type and time point are not known. The sequencing input was PBMCs or a T cell subset sorted from them (not recorded which). The genes are TRBV12-3 or TRBV12-4 and TRBJ1-1, with 11 bases matching TRBD1. CDR3 nucleotides: TGTGCCAGCAGACTGGGACTAGGACAGGGGGCTCCGAGTGCTGAAGCTTTCTTT. Protein: CASRLGLGQGAPSAEAFF.